This T cell receptor beta chain derives from a study of T-cell memory formation after mild COVID-19 listed by TCRdb under 2021. For context, the study as a whole: TCR sequence clusters from the two donors were found to be largely donor specific. Longitudinal TCRalpha and TCRbeta repertoire sequencing tracked T-cell clones expanding and contracting after mild COVID-19 in a couple of donors. Two young, previously healthy adult volunteers, one female and one male, were included in the cohort.

Study-wide conclusions, independent of this receptor: SARS-CoV-2 specificity was not confirmed for the second-wave clones peaking on day 37. Some responding clones were detected in pre-infection memory, which suggested that pre-existing cross-reactive memory T cells had joined the SARS-CoV-2 response. Clones that contracted from day 15 to 85 showed balanced CD4/CD8 phenotypes, whereas a second wave of clones that expanded from day 15 to 37 leaned towards CD4+. Contracting CD4+ clones appeared mostly in the CM and EM memory subsets, whereas CD8+ clones were enriched in EMRA. Only a couple of mild cases were covered in the study, and larger cohorts including severe cases with pre-infection samples were considered necessary.

The junction carries 12 bases between V and J, which are trimmed by 3 bases and 0 bases respectively. As encoded in the germline V gene, CDR1 is MNHEY while CDR2 is SVGEGT. The CDR3 runs 15 amino acids, cysteine and valine included. The sequence is cut down to CDR3 DNA, 45 bases in frame from base 1. TCRdb lists the instrument as Illumina NovaSeq 6000. Using 5'RACE with constant-segment primers, TCRalpha and TCRbeta cDNA libraries were constructed, with sample barcodes and unique molecular identifiers added in the process. RNA was extracted from every sample with Trizol reagent. Library amplification was performed in two PCR steps, and a second sample barcode and Illumina TruSeq adapters were introduced in the second step. Sequencing of the libraries was done on an Illumina NovaSeq, producing 2 x 150 bp paired-end reads. In the authors' own workflow: Demultiplexing of reads and collapsing into UMI-guided consensus sequences were performed with migec v1.2.7. Using mixcr v2.1.11, UMI consensuses were aligned to TRA and TRB V and J templates and then assembled into clonotypes. Expanded or contracted clonotypes were those called significant by both edgeR and NoisET, with noise models trained on biological replicates. For edgeR calls, the cutoffs were a false discovery rate-adjusted p below 0.01 and a log2 fold-change threshold of 1. As an exploratory analysis of dynamics, max-normalized trajectories of the 1000 most abundant clonotypes were examined by PCA with hierarchical clustering. The CD4 or CD8 phenotype of responding clones was assigned using the separately sequenced CD4+ and CD8+ repertoires. Starting from the raw public reads, TCRdb applied fastp trimming at Q25, assembled clones with MiXCR and retained in-frame beta chains. Rows are unified per CDR3 protein, each entry keeping the most common DNA and genes. These V and J calls are TCRdb output, not the study's own analysis. Present in this sample are approximately 390,000 distinct CDR3 sequences, 16% of which were seen just once. The ten largest clones represent 20% to 25% of the sample.

Remarks on this clonotype: It has no known antigen specificity. It has no much larger one-base neighbor in the sample; base qualities were not kept.

PBMCs were isolated by Ficoll-Paque density gradient centrifugation. Recombination linked TRBV6-2 or TRBV6-3 to TRBJ2-7; the D gene is unclear. Sequencing was carried out using PBMCs or a T cell subset sorted from them (not recorded which). The receptor was isolated from a man between 18 and 35 years old who had mild COVID-19 (a few samples of this study predate the infection). The sample titles of this study are shuffled in the database, so cell type and time point are left out; the donor was told from shared clones. The nucleotides are TGTGCCAGCAGTTATTCCGGTATAGTCTCCTACGAGCAGTACGTC. Translated, it reads CASSYSGIVSYEQYV.